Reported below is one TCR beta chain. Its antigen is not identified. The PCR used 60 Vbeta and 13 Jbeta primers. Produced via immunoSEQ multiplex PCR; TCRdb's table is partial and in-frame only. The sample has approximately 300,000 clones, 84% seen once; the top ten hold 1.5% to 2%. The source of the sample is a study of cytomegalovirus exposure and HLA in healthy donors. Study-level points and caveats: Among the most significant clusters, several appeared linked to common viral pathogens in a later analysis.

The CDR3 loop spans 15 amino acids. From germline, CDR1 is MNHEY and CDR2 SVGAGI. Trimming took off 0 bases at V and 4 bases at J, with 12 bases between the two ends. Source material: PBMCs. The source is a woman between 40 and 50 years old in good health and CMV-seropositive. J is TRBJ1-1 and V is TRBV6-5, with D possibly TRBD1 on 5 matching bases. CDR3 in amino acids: CASSYSGQGPTEAFF. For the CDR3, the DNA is TGTGCCAGCAGTTACTCGGGGCAGGGCCCCACTGAAGCTTTCTTT.